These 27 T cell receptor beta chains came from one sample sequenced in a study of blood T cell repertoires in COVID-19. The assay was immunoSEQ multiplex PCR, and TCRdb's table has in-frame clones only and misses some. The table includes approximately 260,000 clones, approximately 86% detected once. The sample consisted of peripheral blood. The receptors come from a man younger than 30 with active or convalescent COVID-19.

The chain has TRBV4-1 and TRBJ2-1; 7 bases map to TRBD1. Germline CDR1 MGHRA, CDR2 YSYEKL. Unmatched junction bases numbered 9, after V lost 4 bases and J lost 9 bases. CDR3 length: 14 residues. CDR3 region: CASSPANRDSEQFF. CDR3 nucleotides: TGCGCCAGCAGCCCCGCTAACCGGGACAGTGAGCAGTTCTTC.

The CDR3 DNA follows: TGTGCCAGCAGCACAACCACTCAGGGGGCATACTCCTACAATGAGCAGTTCTTC. Translated, it gives CASSTTTQGAYSYNEQFF. This rearrangement joins TRBV9 to TRBJ2-1; 8 nucleotides align to TRBD1. The CDR3 consists of 18 residues. Germline-derived CDR1 and CDR2 are SGDLS and YYNGEE. The V and J ends lost 4 bases and 0 bases, in that order; junction bases with no gene match: 12.

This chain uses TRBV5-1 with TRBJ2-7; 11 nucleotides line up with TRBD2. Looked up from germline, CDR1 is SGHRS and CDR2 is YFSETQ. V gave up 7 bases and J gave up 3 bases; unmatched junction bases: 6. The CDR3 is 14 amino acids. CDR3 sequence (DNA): TGCGCCAGCGGTGACGGGACTAGCGGCTACGAGCAGTACTTC. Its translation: CASGDGTSGYEQYF.

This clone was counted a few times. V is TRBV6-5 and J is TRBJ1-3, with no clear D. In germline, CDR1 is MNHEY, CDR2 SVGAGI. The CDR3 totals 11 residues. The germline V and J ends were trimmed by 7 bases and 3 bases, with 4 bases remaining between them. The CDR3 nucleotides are TGTGCCAGCAACAATGGAAACACCATATATTTT. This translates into CASNNGNTIYF.

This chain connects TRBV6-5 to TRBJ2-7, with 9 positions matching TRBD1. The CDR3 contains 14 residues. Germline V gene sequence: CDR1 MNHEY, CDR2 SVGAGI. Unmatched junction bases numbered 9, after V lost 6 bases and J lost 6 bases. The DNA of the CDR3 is TGTGCCAGCAGCCTCTTTGAGACAGGGGGCGAGCAGTACTTC. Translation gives CASSLFETGGEQYF.

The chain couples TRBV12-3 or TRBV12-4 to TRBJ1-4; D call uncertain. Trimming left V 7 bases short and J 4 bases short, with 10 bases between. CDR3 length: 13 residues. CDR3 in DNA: TGTGCCAGCATCTCCCCTTATAATGAAAAACTGTTTTTT. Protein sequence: CASISPYNEKLFF.

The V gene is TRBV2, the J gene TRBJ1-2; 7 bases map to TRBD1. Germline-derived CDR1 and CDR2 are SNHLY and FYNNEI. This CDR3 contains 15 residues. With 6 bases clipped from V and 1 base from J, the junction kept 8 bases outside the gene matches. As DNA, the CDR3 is TGTGCCAGCAGGTCCCGGGACAGTGTTAACTATGGCTACACCTTC. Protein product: CASRSRDSVNYGYTF. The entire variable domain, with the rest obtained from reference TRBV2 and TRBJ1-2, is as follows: EPEVTQTPSHQVTQMGQEVILRCVPISNHLYFYWYRQILGQKVEFLVSFYNNEISEKSEIFDDQFSVERPDGSNFTLKIRSTKLEDSAMYFCASRSRDSVNYGYTFGSGTRLTVV.

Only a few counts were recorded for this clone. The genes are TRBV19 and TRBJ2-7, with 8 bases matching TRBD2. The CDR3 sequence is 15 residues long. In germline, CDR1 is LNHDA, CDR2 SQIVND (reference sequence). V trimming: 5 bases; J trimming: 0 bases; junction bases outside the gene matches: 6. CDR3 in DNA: TGTGCCAGTAGTCCCCATCGGGGGGGCTCCTACGAGCAGTACTTC. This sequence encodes CASSPHRGGSYEQYF.

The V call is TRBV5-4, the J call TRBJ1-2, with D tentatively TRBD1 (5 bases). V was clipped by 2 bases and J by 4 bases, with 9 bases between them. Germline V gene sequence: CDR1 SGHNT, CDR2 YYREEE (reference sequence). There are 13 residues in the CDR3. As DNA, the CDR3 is TGTGCCAGCAGCTTATGGGGCGGCTATGGCTACACCTTC. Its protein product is CASSLWGGYGYTF. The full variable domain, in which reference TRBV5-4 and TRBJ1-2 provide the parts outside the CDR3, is ETGVTQSPTHLIKTRGQQVTLRCSSQSGHNTVSWYQQALGQGPQFIFQYYREEENGRGNFPPRFSGLQFPNYSSELNVNALELDDSALYLCASSLWGGYGYTFGSGTRLTVV.

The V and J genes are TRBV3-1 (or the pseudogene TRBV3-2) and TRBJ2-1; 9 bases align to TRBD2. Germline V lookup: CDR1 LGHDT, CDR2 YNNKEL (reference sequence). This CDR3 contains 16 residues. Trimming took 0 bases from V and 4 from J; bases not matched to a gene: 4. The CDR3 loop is CASSQDPSGGYNEQFF. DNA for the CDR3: TGTGCCAGCAGCCAAGATCCCAGCGGGGGGTACAATGAGCAGTTCTTC.

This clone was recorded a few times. The CDR3, as DNA: TGCGCCAGCAGCCCGATTGGGGACGGGAGCTACGAGCAGTACTTC. Translating it yields CASSPIGDGSYEQYF. The rearrangement uses TRBV5-1 and TRBJ2-7; D perhaps matches TRBD2 (6 bases). The CDR3 has 15 amino acids. V shed 4 bases and J shed 3 bases, with 17 bases lying between them. Germline CDR1 is SGHRS and CDR2 is YFSETQ.

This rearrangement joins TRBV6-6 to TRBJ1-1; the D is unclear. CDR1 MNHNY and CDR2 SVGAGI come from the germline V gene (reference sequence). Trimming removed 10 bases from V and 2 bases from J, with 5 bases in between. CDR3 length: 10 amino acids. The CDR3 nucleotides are TGTGCCACCTATAACACTGAAGCTTTCTTT. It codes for CATYNTEAFF.

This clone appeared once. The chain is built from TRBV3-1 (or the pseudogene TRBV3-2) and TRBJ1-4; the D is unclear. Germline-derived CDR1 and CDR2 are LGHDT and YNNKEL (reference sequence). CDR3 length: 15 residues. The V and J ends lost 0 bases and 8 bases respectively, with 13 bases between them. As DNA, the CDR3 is TGTGCCAGCAGCCAAGATCTCGGGGATCGCGAAAAACTGTTTTTT. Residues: CASSQDLGDREKLFF.

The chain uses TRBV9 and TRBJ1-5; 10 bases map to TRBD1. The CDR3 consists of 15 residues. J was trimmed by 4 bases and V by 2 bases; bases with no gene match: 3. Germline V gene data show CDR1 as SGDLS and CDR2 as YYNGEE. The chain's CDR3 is CASSVGTGVNQPQHF. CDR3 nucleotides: TGTGCCAGCAGCGTCGGGACAGGGGTGAATCAGCCCCAGCATTTT.

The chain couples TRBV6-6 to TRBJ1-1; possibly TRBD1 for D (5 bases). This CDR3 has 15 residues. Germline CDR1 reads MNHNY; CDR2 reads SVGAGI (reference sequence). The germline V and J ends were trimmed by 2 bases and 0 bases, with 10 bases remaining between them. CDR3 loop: CASSYGRGMNTEAFF. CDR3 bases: TGTGCCAGCAGTTACGGTAGGGGCATGAACACTGAAGCTTTCTTT.

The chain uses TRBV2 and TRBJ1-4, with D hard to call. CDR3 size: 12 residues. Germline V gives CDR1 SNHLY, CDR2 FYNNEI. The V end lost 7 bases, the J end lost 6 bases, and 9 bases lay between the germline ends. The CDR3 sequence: CASKSQDEKLFF. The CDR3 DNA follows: TGTGCCAGCAAGTCTCAGGATGAAAAACTGTTTTTT.

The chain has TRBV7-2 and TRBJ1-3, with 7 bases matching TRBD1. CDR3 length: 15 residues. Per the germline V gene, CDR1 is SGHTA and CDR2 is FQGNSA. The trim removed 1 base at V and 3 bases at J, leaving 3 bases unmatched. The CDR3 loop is CASSLGGGNGNTIYF. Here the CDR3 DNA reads TGTGCCAGCAGCTTAGGAGGGGGCAATGGAAACACCATATATTTT.

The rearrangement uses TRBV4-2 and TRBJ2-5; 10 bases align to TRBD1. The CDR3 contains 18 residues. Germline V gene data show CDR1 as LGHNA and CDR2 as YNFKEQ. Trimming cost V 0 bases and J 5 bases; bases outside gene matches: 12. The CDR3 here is CASSQDRWAGTGVETQYF. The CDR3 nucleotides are TGTGCCAGCAGCCAAGATCGGTGGGCCGGGACAGGGGTCGAGACCCAGTACTTC.

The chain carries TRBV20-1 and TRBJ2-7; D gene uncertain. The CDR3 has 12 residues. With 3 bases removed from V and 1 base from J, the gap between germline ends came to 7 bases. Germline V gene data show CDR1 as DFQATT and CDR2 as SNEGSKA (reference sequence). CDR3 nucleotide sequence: TGCAGTGCTAGTTGGCAGTCCTACGAGCAGTACTTC. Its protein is CSASWQSYEQYF.

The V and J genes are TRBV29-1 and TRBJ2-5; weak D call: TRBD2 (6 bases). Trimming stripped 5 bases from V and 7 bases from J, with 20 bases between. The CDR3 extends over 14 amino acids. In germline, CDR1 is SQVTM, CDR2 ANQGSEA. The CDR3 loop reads CSVLRDVGGGTQYF. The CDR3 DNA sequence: TGCAGCGTTTTAAGGGACGTGGGGGGTGGGACCCAGTACTTC.

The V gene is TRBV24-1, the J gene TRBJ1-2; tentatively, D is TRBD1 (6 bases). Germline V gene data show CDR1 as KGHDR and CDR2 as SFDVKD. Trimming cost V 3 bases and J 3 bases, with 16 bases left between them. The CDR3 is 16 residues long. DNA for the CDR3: TGTGCCACCAGTGATGAATCGAAGGGGGGGTACTATGGCTACACCTTC. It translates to CATSDESKGGYYGYTF.

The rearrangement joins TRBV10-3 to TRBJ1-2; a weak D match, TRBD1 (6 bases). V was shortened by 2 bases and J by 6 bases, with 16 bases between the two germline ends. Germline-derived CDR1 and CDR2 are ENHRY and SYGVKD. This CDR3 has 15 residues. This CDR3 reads CAISEPDSRWNGYTF. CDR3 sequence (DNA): TGTGCCATCAGTGAGCCGGACAGTCGGTGGAATGGCTACACCTTC.

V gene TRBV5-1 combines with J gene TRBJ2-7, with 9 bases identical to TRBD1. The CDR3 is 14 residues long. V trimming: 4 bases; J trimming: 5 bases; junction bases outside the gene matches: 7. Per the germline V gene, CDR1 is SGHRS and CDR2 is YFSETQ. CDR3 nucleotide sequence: TGCGCCAGCAGCGATGGACAGGGGAACGACGAGCAGTACTTC. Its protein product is CASSDGQGNDEQYF. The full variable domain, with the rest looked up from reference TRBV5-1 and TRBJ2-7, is KAGVTQTPRYLIKTRGQQVTLSCSPISGHRSVSWYQQTPGQGLQFLFEYFSETQRNKGNFPGRFSGRQFSNSRSEMNVSTLELGDSALYLCASSDGQGNDEQYFGPGTRLTVT.

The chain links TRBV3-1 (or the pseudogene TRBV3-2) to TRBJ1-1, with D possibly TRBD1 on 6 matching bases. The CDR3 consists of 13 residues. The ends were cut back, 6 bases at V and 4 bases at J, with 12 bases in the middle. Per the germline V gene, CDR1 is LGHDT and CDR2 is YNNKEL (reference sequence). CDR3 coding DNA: TGTGCCAGCAGGAACAGGGAAACCACTGAAGCTTTCTTT. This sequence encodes CASRNRETTEAFF.

CDR3 in amino acids: CATSDAGRSNQPQHF. The CDR3 DNA reads as TGTGCCACCAGTGACGCAGGGCGTAGCAATCAGCCCCAGCATTTT. The chain links TRBV24-1 to TRBJ1-5, with D possibly being TRBD1 (5 bases). Trimming shortened V by 4 bases and J by 0 bases, and 9 bases separated the two germline ends. The CDR3 is 15 amino acids. Germline-derived CDR1 and CDR2 are KGHDR and SFDVKD.

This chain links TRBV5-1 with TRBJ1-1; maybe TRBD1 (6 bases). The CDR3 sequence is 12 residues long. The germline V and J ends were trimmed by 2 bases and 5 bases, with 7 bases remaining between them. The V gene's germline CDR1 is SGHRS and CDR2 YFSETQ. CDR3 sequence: CASSLGTTEAFF. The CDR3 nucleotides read TGCGCCAGCAGCTTAGGGACAACTGAAGCTTTCTTT.

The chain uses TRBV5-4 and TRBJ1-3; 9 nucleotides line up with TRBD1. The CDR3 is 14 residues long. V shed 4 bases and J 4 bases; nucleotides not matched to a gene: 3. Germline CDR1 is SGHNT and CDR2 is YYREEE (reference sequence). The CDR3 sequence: CASSADRGGNTIYF. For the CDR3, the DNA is TGTGCCAGCAGCGCTGACAGGGGGGGAAACACCATATATTTT. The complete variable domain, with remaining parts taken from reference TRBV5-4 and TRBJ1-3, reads ETGVTQSPTHLIKTRGQQVTLRCSSQSGHNTVSWYQQALGQGPQFIFQYYREEENGRGNFPPRFSGLQFPNYSSELNVNALELDDSALYLCASSADRGGNTIYFGEGSWLTVV.